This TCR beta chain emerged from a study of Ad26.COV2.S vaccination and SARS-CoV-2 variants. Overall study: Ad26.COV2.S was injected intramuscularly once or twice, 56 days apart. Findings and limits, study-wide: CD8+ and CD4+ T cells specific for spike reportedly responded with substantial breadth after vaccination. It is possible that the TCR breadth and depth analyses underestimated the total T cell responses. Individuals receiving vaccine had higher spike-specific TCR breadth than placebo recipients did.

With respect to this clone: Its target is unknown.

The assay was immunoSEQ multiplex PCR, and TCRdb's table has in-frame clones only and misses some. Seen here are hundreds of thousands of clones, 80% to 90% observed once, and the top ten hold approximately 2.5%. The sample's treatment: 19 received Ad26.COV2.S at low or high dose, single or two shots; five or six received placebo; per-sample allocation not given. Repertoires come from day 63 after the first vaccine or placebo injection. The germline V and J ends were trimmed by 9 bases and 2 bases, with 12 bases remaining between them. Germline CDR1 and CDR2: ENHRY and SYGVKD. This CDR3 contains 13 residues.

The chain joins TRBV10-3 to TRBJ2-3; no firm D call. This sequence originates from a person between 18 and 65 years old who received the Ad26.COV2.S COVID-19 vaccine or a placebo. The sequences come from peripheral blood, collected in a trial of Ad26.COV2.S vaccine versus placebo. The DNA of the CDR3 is TGTGCCATGGCTCCGGCAGACACAGATACGCAGTATTTT. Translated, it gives CAMAPADTDTQYF.